The sequence of this T cell receptor beta chain was determined in a study of identical twins. Carrying unique molecular identifiers, the cDNA also gained a universal primer site through template switching. Via MiXCR, TCRdb re-called the 5' RACE reads, giving one row per CDR3 protein. Here the sample spans about 890,000 distinct CDR3 sequences, more than 9% being singletons. In regard to this clonotype: Its antigen is not known.

Every one of the donors was a healthy Caucasian. Study-wide results and caveats: Conclusions relied on cross-sectional statistical analysis, not following the same donors.

With 1 base clipped from V and 0 bases from J, the junction kept 6 bases outside the gene matches. The germline V gene encodes CDR1 SGHTA and CDR2 FQGTGA. The CDR3 is 20 amino acids. This same sample was also taken into another study, of yellow fever vaccine responses in identical twins. That report notes: Convergence reportedly seemed to mark part of the twins' vaccine T cell response, with personalization marking the rest.

This sequence originates from a woman under 30 in good health. This chain uses TRBV7-3 with TRBJ2-1, with 16 nucleotides matching TRBD2. Sequenced material: PBMCs. CDR3 sequence: CASSLRAGLAGGSSYNEQFF. The CDR3, as DNA: TGTGCCAGCAGCTTAAGGGCGGGACTAGCGGGAGGGAGCTCCTACAATGAGCAGTTCTTC.